This T cell receptor (beta chain) stems from a study of OX40 agonist ivuxolimab in advanced cancers. Study as a whole: Cohort: around 79% men, mean age about 60, aged about 20 to 80.

Germline values: CDR1 LGHNT, CDR2 FRNRAP. Trimming took off 1 base at V and 2 bases at J, with 9 bases between the two ends. The CDR3 loop spans 14 amino acids. This clone has just one count. The antigen is undetermined. Produced via immunoSEQ multiplex PCR; TCRdb's table is partial and in-frame only. The table shows 60,000 to 70,000 clones, with about 90% occurring only once. Study conclusions and caveats: Both CD4+ and CD8+ T cell populations in blood had undergone clonal expansion by week 6 at 0.1 to 3.0 mg/kg. The 0.1-3.0 mg/kg partial responders had among the lowest clonal expansion.

This rearrangement joins TRBV12-5 to TRBJ2-7; the D gene could be TRBD1 or TRBD2 (5 bases each). The starting material was CD4+ or CD8+ T cells sorted from blood, obtained in a trial of the OX40 agonist ivuxolimab. The sequence derives from an adult with an advanced solid tumor such as melanoma, head and neck, liver or kidney cancer. CDR3: CASGLGDGPYEQYF. In DNA form, the CDR3 reads TGTGCTAGTGGTTTGGGGGACGGACCCTACGAGCAGTACTTC.